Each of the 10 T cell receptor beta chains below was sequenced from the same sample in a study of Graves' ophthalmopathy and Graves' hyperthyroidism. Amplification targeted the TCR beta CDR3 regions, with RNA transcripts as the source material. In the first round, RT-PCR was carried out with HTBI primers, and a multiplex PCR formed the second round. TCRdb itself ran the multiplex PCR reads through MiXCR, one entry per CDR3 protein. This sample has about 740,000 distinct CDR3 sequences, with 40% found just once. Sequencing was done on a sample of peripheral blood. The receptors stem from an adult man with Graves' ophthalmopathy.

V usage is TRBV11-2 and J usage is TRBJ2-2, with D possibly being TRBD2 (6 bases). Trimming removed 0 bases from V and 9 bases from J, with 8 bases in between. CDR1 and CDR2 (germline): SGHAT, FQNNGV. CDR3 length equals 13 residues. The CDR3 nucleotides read TGTGCCAGCAGCTTAGAGCGGGGTCGGGAGCTGTTTTTT. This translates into CASSLERGRELFF. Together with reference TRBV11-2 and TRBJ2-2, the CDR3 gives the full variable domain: EAGVAQSPRYKIIEKRQSVAFWCNPISGHATLYWYQQILGQGPKLLIQFQNNGVVDDSQLPKDRFSAERLKGVDSTLKIQPAKLEDSAVYLCASSLERGRELFFGEGSRLTVL.

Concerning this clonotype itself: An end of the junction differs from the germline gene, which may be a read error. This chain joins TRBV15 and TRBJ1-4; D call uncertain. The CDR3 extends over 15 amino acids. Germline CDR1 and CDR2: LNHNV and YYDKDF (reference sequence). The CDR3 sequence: CAASRDSDPRSFLFF. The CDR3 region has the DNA TGTGCCGCCAGCAGAGATTCCGACCCGCGCAGTTTTCTGTTTTTT.

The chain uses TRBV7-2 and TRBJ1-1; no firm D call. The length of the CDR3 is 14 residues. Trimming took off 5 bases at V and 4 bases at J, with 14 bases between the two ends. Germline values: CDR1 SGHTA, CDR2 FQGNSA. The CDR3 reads CASSLPQRVTEAFF. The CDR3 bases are TGTGCCAGCAGCCTGCCCCAACGGGTCACTGAAGCTTTCTTT.

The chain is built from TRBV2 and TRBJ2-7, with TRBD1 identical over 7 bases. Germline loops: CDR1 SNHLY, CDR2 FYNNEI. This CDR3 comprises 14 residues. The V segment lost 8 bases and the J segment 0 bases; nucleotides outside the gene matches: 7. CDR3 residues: CASGLTGSSYEQYF. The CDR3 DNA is TGTGCCAGCGGTCTGACAGGGAGCTCCTACGAGCAGTACTTC.

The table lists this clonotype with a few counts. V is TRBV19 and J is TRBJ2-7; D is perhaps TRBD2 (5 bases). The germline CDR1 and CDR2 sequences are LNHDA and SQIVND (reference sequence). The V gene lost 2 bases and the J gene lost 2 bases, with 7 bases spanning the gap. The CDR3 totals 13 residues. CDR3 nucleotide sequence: TGTGCCAGTAGTATATCCGGGACCTACGAGCAGTACTTC. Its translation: CASSISGTYEQYF.

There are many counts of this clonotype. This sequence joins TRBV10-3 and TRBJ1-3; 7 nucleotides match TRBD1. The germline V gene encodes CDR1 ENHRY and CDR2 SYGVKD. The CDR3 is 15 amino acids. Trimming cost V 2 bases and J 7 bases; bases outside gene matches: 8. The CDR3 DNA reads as TGTGCCATCAGTGAGATACCGACAGGGTCGAACACCATATATTTT. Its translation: CAISEIPTGSNTIYF.

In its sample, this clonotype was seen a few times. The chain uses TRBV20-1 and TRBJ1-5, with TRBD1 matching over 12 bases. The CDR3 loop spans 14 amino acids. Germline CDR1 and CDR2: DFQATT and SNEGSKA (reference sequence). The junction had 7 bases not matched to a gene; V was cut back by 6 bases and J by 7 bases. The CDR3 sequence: CSAPGQGAEQPQHF. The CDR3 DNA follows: TGCAGTGCGCCGGGACAGGGGGCCGAACAGCCCCAGCATTTT.

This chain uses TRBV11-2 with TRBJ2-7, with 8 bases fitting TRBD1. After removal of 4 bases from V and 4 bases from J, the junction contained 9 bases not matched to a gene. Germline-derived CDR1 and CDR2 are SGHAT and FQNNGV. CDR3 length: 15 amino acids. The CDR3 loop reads CASSSSPGQDYEQYF. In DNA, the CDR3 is TGTGCCAGCAGCTCCTCACCGGGACAGGATTACGAGCAGTACTTC.

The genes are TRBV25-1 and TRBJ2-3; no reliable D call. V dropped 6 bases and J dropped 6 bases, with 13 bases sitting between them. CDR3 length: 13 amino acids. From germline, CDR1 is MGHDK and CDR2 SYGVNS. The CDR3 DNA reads TGTGCCAGCAGCTTGGTCCCGTGGGATACGCAGTATTTT. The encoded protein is CASSLVPWDTQYF.

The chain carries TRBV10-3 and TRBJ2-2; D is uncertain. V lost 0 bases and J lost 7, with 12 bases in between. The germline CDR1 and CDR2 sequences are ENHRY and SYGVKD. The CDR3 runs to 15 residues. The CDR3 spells CAISESPPAGGELFF. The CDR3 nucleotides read TGTGCCATCAGTGAGTCTCCCCCGGCAGGCGGGGAGCTGTTTTTT.